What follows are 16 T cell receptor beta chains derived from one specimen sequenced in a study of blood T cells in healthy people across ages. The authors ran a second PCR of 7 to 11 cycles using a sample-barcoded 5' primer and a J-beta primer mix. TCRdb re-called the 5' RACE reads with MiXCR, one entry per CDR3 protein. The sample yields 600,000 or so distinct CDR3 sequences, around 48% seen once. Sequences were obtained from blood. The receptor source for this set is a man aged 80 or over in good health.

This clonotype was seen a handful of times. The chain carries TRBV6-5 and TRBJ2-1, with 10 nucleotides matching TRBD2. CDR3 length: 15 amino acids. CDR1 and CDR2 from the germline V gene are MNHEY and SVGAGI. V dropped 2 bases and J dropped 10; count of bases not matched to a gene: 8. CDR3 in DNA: TGTGCCAGCAGTTACGCACTAGCGGGATGGGTAGAGCAGTTCTTC. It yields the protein CASSYALAGWVEQFF.

The chain's CDR3 is CATRIGHGIMNTEAFF. The CDR3 DNA sequence: TGTGCCACCAGAATCGGGCATGGAATCATGAACACTGAAGCTTTCTTT. V gene TRBV15 combines with J gene TRBJ1-1; D uncertain. Germline-derived CDR1 and CDR2 are LNHNV and YYDKDF (reference sequence). V was clipped by 6 bases and J by 0 bases, with 17 bases between them. This CDR3 spans 16 amino acids.

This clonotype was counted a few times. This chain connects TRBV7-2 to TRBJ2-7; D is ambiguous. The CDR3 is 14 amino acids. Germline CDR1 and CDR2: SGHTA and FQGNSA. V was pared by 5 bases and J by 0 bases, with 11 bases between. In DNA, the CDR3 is TGTGCCAGCAGCCCCCGTTGGAACTCCTACGAGCAGTACTTC. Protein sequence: CASSPRWNSYEQYF.

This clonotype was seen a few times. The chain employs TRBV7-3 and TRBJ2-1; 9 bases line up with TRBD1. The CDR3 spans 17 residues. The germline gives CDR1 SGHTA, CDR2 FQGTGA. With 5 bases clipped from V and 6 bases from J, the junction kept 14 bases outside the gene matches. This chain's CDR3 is CASSLDRGTVIRNEQFF. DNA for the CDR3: TGTGCCAGCAGCCTAGACAGGGGGACTGTTATCCGCAATGAGCAGTTCTTC. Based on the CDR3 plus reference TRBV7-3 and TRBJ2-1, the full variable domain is GAGVSQTPSNKVTEKGKYVELRCDPISGHTALYWYRQSLGQGPEFLIYFQGTGAADDSGLPNDRFFAVRPEGSVSTLKIQRTERGDSAVYLCASSLDRGTVIRNEQFFGPGTRLTVL.

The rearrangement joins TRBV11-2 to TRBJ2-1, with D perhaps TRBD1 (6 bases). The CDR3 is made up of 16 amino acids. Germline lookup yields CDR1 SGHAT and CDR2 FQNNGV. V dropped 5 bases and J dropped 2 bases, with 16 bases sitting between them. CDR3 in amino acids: CASSISSPGAYNEQFF. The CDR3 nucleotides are TGTGCCAGCAGCATTAGTAGTCCAGGGGCCTACAATGAGCAGTTCTTC.

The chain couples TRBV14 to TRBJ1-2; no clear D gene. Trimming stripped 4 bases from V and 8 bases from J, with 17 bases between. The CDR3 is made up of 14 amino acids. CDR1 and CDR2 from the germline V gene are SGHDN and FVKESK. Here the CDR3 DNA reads TGTGCCAGCAGCCGAGAAGTTAGGCTATCAGGCTACACCTTC. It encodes CASSREVRLSGYTF.

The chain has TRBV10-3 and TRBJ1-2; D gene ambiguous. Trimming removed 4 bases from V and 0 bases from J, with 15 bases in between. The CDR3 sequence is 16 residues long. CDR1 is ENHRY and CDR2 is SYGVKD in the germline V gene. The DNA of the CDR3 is TGTGCCATCAGTGCGCAGTTGGTTAGCCCTAACTATGGCTACACCTTC. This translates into CAISAQLVSPNYGYTF.

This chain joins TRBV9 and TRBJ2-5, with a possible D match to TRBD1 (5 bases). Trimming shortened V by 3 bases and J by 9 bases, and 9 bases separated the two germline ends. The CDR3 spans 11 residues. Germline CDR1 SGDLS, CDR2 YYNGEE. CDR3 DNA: TGTGCCAGCAGCGCCGCAGGGCCCCAGTACTTC. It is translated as CASSAAGPQYF. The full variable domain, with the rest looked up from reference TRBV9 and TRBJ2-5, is DSGVTQTPKHLITATGQRVTLRCSPRSGDLSVYWYQQSLDQGLQFLIQYYNGEERAKGNILERFSAQQFPDLHSELNLSSLELGDSALYFCASSAAGPQYFGPGTRLLVL.

The CDR3 protein is CASRQAGGTLYEQYF. For the CDR3, the DNA is TGTGCCAGCAGACAAGCGGGCGGGACACTCTACGAGCAGTACTTC. The rearrangement joins TRBV6-2 or TRBV6-3 to TRBJ2-7; the D call may be TRBD1 or TRBD2 (6 bases each). Trimming cost V 6 bases and J 3 bases, with 18 bases left between them. The CDR3 has 15 residues. Germline V gene sequence: CDR1 MNHEY, CDR2 SVGEGT.

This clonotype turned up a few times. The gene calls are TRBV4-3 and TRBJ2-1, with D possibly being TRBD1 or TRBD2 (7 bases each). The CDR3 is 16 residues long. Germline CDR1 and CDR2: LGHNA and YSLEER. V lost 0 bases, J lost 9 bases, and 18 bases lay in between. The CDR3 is CASSQDPSGGGGEQFF. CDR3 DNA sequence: TGCGCCAGCAGCCAAGATCCTTCAGGGGGGGGAGGTGAGCAGTTCTTC.

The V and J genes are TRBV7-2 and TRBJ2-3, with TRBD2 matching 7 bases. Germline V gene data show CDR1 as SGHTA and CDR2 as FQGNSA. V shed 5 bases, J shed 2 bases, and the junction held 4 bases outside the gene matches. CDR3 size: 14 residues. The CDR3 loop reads CASSRGRATDTQYF. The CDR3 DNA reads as TGTGCCAGCAGCCGAGGGAGGGCCACAGATACGCAGTATTTT. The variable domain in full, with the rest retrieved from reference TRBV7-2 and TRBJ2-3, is GAGVSQSPSNKVTEKGKDVELRCDPISGHTALYWYRQSLGQGLEFLIYFQGNSAPDKSGLPSDRFSAERTGGSVSTLTIQRTQQEDSAVYLCASSRGRATDTQYFGPGTRLTVL.

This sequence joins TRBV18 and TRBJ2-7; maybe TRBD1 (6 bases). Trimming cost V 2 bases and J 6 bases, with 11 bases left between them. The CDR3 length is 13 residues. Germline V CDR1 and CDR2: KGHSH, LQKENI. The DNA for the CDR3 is TGTGCCAGCTCACCAATCACAGGGACCGAGCAGTACTTC. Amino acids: CASSPITGTEQYF.

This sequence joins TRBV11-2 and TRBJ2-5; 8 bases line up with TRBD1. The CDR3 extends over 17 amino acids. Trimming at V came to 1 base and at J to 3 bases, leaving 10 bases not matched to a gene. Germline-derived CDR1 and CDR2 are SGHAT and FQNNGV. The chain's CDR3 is CASSLGVAGQGEETQYF. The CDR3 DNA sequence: TGTGCCAGCAGCTTAGGCGTCGCCGGACAGGGAGAAGAGACCCAGTACTTC.

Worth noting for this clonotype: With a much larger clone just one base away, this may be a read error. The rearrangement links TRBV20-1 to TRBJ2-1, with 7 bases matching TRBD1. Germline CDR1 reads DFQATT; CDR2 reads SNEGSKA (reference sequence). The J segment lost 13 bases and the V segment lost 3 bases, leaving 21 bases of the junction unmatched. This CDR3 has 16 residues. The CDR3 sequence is CSARSRQGVRGETQFF. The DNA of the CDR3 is TGCAGTGCTAGGTCGAGACAGGGAGTCCGAGGAGAGACCCAGTTCTTC.

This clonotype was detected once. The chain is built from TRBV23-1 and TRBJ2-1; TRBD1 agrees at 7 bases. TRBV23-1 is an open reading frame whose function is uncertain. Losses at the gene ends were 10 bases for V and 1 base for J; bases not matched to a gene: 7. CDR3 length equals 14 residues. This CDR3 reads CANEGAKSYNEQFF. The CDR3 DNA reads TGCGCCAACGAGGGGGCGAAGTCCTACAATGAGCAGTTCTTC.

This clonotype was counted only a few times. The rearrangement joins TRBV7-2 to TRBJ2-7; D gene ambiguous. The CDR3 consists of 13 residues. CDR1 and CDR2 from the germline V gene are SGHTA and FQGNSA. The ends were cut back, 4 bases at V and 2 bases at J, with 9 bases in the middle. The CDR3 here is CASSSRSTYEQYF. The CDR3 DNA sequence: TGTGCCAGCAGCTCCCGATCGACCTACGAGCAGTACTTC. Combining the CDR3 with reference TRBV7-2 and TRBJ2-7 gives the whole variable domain GAGVSQSPSNKVTEKGKDVELRCDPISGHTALYWYRQSLGQGLEFLIYFQGNSAPDKSGLPSDRFSAERTGGSVSTLTIQRTQQEDSAVYLCASSSRSTYEQYFGPGTRLTVT.